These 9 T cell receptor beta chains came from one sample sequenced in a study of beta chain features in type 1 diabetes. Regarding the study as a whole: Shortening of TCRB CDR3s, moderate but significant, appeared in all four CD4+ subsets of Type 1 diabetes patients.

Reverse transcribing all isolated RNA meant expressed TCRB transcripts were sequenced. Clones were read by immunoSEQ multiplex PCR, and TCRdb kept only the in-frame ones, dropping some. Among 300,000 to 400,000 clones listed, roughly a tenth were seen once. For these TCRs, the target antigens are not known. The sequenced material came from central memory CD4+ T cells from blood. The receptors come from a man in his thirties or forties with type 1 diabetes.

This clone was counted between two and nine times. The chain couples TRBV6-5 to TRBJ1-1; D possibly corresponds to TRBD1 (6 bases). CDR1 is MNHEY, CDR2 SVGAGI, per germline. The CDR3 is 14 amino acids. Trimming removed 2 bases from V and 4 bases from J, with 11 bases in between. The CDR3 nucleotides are TGTGCCAGCAGTTACAATCAGGGGAGCACTGAAGCTTTCTTT. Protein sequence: CASSYNQGSTEAFF.

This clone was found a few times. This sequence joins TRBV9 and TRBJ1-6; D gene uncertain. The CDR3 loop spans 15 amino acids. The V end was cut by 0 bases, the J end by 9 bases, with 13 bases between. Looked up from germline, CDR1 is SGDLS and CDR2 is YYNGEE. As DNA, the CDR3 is TGTGCCAGCAGCGTAGGACTCACAACGGGTTCACCCCTCCACTTT. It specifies CASSVGLTTGSPLHF.

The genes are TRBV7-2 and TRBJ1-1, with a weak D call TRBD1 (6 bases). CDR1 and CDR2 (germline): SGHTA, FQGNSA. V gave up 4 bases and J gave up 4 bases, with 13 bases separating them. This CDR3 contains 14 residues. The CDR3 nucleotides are TGTGCCAGCAGCTCCAGAAAGGGGGGCACTGAAGCTTTCTTT. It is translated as CASSSRKGGTEAFF.

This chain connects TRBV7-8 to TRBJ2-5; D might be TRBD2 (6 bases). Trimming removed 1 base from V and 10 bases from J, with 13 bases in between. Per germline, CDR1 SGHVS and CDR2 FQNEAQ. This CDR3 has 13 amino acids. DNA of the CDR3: TGTGCCAGCAGCTTAGGACTAGGAAAGCTCCAGTACTTC. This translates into CASSLGLGKLQYF.

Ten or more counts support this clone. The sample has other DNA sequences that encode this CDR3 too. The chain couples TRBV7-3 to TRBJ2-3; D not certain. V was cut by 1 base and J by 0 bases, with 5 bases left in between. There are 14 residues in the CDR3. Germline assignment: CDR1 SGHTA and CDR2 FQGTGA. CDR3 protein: CASSLSRSTDTQYF. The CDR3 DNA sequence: TGTGCCAGCAGCTTAAGCAGGAGCACAGATACGCAGTATTTT.

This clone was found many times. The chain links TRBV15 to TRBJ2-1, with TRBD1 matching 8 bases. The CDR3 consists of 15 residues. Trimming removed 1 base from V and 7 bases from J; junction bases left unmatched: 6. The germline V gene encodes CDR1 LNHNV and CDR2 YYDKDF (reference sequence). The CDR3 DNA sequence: TGTGCCACCAGCAGAGCCGGGACAGGCTCAAATGAGCAGTTCTTC. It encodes CATSRAGTGSNEQFF.

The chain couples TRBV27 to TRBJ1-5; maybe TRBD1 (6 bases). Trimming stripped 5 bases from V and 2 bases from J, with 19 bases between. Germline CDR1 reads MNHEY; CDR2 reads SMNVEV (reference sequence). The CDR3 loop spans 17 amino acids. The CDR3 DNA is TGTGCCAGCAGTCCTGGGCGGGACACCCAGGGCAATCAGCCCCAGCATTTT. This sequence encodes CASSPGRDTQGNQPQHF.

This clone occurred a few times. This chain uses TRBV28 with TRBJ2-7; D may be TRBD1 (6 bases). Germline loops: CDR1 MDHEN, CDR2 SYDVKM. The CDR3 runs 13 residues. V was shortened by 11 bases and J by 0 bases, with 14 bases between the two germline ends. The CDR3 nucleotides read TGTGCCGGGGGCGGACGGGTCTCCTACGAGCAGTACTTC. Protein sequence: CAGGGRVSYEQYF.

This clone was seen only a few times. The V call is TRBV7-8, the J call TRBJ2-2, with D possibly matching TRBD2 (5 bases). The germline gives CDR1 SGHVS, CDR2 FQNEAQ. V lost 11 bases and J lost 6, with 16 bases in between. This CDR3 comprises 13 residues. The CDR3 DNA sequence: TGTGCCTCTTGGAAGTCGGGATCCGGGGAGCTGTTTTTT. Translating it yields CASWKSGSGELFF.